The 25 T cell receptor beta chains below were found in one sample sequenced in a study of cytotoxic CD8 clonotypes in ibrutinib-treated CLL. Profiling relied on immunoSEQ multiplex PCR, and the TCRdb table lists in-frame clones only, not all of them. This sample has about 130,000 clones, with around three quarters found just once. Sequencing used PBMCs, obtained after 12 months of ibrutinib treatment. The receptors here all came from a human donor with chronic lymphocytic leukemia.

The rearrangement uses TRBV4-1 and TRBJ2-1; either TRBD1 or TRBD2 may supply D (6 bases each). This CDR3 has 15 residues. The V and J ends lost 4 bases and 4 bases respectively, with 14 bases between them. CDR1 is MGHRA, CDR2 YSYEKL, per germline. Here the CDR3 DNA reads TGCGCCAGCAGCCGCGGGACACTGGTTTACAATGAGCAGTTCTTC. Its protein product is CASSRGTLVYNEQFF.

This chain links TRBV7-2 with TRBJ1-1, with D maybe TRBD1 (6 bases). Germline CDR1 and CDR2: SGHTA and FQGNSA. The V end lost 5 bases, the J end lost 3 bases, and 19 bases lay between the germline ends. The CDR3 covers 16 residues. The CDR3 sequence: CASSPNHGGADTEAFF. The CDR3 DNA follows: TGTGCCAGCAGCCCCAATCATGGGGGGGCGGACACTGAAGCTTTCTTT.

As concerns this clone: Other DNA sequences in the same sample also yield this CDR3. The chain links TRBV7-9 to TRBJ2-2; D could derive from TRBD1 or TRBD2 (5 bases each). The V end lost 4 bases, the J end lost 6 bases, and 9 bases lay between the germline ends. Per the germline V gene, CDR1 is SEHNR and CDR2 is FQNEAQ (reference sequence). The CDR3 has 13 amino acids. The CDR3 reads CASSSQGAGELFF. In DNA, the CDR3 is TGTGCCAGCAGCTCTCAGGGAGCCGGGGAGCTGTTTTTT.

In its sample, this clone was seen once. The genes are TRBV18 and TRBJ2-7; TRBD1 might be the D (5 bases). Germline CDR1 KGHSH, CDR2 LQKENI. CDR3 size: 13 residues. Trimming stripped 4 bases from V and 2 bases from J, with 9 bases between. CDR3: CASSLSRAYEQYF. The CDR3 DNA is TGTGCCAGCTCACTATCCAGGGCCTACGAGCAGTACTTC.

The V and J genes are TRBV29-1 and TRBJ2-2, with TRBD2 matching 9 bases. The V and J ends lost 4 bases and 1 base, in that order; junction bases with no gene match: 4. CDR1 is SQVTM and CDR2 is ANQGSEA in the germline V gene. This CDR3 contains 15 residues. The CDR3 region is CSVGASGVNTGELFF. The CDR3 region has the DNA TGCAGCGTTGGGGCTAGCGGGGTGAACACCGGGGAGCTGTTTTTT.

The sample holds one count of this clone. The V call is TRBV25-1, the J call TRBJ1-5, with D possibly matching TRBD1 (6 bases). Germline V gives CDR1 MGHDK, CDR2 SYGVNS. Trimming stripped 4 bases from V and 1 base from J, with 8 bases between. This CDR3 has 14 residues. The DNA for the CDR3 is TGTGCCAGCAGTGTAGGGGGGAGCAATCAGCCCCAGCATTTT. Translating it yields CASSVGGSNQPQHF.

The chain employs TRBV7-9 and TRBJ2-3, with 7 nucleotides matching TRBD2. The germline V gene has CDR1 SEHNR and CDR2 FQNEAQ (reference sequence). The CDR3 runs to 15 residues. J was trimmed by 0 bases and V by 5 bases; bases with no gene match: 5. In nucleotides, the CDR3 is TGTGCCAGCAGCCATCTAGCGGAGAGCACAGATACGCAGTATTTT. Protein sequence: CASSHLAESTDTQYF.

The CDR3 loop is CASSLVLAGKNEQYF. The CDR3 DNA sequence: TGCGCCAGCAGCTTGGTATTAGCGGGAAAGAACGAGCAGTACTTC. The chain combines TRBV5-1 with TRBJ2-7; 8 nucleotides match TRBD2. Germline-derived CDR1 and CDR2 are SGHRS and YFSETQ. V lost 0 bases and J lost 5; bases outside the gene matches: 7. CDR3 length: 15 amino acids.

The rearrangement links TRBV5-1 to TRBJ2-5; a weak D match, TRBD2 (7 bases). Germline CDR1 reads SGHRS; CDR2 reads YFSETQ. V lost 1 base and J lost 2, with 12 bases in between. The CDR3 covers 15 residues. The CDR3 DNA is TGCGCCAGCAGCTTGACAGGGACTATTCAAGAGACCCAGTACTTC. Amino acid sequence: CASSLTGTIQETQYF.

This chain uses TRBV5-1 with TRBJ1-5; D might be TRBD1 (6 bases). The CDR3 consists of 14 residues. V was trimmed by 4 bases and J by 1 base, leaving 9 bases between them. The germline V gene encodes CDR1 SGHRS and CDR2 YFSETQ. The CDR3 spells CASSPGQSNQPQHF. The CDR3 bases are TGCGCCAGCAGCCCGGGACAAAGCAATCAGCCCCAGCATTTT.

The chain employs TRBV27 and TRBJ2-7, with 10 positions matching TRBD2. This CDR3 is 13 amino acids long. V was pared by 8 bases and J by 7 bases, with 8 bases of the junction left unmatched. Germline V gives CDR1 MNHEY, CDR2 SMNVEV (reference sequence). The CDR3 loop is CASGTSDQKEQYF. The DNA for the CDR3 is TGTGCCAGCGGGACTAGCGATCAGAAGGAGCAGTACTTC.

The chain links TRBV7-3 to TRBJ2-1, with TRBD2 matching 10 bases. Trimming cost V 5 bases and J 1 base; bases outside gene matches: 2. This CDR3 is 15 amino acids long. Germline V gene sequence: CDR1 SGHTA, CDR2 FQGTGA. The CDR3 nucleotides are TGTGCCAGCAGCATGACTAGCGGGTCCTACAATGAGCAGTTCTTC. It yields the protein CASSMTSGSYNEQFF.

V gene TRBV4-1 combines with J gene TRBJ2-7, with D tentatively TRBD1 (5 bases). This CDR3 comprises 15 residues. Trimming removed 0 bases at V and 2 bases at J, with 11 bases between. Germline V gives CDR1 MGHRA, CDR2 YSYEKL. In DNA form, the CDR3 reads TGCGCCAGCAGCCAAGAAGGTAAACAGGCCTACGAGCAGTACTTC. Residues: CASSQEGKQAYEQYF.

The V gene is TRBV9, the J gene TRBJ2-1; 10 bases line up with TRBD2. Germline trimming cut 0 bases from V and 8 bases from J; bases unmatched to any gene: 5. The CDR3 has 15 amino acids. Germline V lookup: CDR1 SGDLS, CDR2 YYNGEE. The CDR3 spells CASSVVLAGVDEQFF. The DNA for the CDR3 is TGTGCCAGCAGCGTAGTGCTAGCGGGAGTGGATGAGCAGTTCTTC.

CDR3 in DNA: TGTGCCTGGAGTGTGGTCTTTGATACGCAGTATTTT. Translating it yields CAWSVVFDTQYF. This sequence joins TRBV30 and TRBJ2-3; no definite D call. The V end lost 0 bases, the J end lost 6 bases, and 7 bases lay between the germline ends. CDR3 length: 12 residues. CDR1 and CDR2 (germline): GTSNPN, SVGIG (reference sequence).

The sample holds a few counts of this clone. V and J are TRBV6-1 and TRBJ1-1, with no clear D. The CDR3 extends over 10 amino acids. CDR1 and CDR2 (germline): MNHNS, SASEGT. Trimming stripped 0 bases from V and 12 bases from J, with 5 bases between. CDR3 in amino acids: CASSEASPFF. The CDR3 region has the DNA TGTGCCAGCAGTGAAGCGTCACCTTTCTTT.

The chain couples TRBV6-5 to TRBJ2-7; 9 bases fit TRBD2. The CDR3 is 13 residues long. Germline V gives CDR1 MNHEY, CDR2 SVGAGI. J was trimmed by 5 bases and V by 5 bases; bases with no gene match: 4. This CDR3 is CASSIAGADEQYF. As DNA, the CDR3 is TGTGCCAGCAGTATAGCGGGAGCGGACGAGCAGTACTTC.

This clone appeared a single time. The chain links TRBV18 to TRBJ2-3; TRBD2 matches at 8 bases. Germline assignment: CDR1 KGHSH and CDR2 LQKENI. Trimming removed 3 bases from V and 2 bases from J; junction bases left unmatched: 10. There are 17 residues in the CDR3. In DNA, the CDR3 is TGTGCCAGCTCACCTACATTCACTAGCGGAGACACAGATACGCAGTATTTT. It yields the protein CASSPTFTSGDTDTQYF.

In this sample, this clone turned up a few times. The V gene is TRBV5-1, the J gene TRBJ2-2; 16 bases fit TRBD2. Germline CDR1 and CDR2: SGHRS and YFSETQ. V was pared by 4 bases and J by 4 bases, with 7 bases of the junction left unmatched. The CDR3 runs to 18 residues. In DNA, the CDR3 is TGCGCCAGCAGCCCGGGACTAGCGGGAGGGCCCAGCACCGGGGAGCTGTTTTTT. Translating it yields CASSPGLAGGPSTGELFF.

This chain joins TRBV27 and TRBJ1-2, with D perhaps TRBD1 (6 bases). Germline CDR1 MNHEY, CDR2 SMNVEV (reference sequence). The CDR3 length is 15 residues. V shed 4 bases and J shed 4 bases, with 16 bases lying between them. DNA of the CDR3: TGTGCCAGCAGTTCCCGGGGGGTGGGGGCCTATGGCTACACCTTC. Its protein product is CASSSRGVGAYGYTF.

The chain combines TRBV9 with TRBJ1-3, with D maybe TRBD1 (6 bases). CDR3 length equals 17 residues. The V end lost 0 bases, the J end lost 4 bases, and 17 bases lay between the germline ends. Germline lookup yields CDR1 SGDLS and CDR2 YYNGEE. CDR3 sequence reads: CASSVDFWGTTGNTIYF. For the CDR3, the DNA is TGTGCCAGCAGCGTAGACTTTTGGGGGACAACGGGAAACACCATATATTTT.

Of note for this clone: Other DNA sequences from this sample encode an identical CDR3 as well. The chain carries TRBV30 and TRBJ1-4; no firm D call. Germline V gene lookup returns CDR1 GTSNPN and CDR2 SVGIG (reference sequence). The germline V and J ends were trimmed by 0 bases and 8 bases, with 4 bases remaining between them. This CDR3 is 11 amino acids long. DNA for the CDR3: TGTGCCTGGAGTGTGCGGGAAAAACTGTTTTTT. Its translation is CAWSVREKLFF.

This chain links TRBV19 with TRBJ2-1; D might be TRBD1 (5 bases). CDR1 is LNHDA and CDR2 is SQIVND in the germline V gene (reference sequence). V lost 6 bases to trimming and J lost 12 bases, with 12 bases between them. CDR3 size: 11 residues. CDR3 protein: CASRQAMTQFF. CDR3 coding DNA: TGTGCCAGTAGACAGGCAATGACGCAGTTCTTC.

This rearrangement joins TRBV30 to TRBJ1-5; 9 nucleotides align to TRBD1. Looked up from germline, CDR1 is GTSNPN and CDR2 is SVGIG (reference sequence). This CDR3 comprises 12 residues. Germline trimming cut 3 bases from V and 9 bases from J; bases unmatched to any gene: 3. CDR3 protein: CAWRTGGGPQHF. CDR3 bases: TGTGCCTGGAGGACAGGGGGAGGGCCCCAGCATTTT.

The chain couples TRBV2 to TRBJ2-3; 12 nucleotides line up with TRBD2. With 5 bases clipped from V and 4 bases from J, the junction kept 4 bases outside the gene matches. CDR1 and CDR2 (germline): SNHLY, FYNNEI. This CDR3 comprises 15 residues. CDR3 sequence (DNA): TGTGCCAGCAGTTCACTAGCGGGAGGTGCAGATACGCAGTATTTT. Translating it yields CASSSLAGGADTQYF.